This TCR beta chain was obtained from a study of CD8+ T cells in alopecia areata listed by TCRdb under 2018. Background on the whole study: The treated patients, all with moderate-to-severe alopecia areata, were enrolled in an open-label pilot trial of oral tofacitinib given at 5 to 10 mg twice daily. For the treated patients, the SALT score, which quantifies what percentage of scalp surface area is affected, served as the measure of disease severity. In both human patients and the C3H/HeJ mouse model, the study applied high-throughput TCRbeta sequencing to look at T cell clonal expansion in alopecia areata. Patients stayed on tofacitinib for 6 to 18 months and then had 6 months of follow-up off drug so that delayed response and recurrence could be assessed. Human TCRbeta sequencing covered scalp tissue and sorted CD4+ and CD8+ peripheral blood T cells from patchy and totalis/universalis alopecia areata patients and healthy controls. TCRbeta CDR3 regions were amplified by immunoSEQ multiplex PCR using 35 Vbeta forward and 13 Jbeta reverse primers. Biopsies were taken from tofacitinib-treated patients at baseline and at 4 and 24 weeks of treatment, and a later scalp biopsy was taken in several of the tofacitinib-treated patients. RNA was extracted with the PAXgene miRNA kit for fixed scalp, the miRNeasy kit for PBMCs, and the RNeasy kit for mouse skin. Scalp clonality was compared among normal scalp (n=4), patchy alopecia areata scalp (n=8), and alopecia totalis/universalis scalp (n=8). Study-wide conclusions, independent of this receptor: Scalp clonality and the number of expanded CD8+ clones among the top 100 scalp clones were significantly decreased by tofacitinib. Many expanded lesional clones persisted in scalp and blood during tofacitinib treatment, which may partly explain relapse after stopping treatment. Because the treated cohort was small and had just a single nonresponder, larger studies are needed to establish links between baseline CD8+ expansion and response. Compared with mice, TCR sequences shared between patients were less clear, possibly partly because of HLA diversity across the patient population. Resident alphabeta T cells in normal human skin are also sequenced, complicating scalp TCR repertoire analysis, unlike mouse skin dominated by gammadelta T cells. Compared with normal scalp, lesional scalp, particularly in alopecia totalis/universalis, had higher clonality and more expanded CD8+ clones, which suggests antigenic drive.

The library came from the immunoSEQ multiplex PCR assay. For TCR sequencing, RNA was extracted from every sample and reverse transcribed into cDNA to serve as template. First-strand cDNA was synthesized using SuperScript III with a 2:1 mix of oligo-dT and random hexamers. A synthetic immune receptor repertoire was used to measure amplification bias, and any remaining bias was corrected computationally. On the authors' methods: Raw reads were preprocessed for error removal, and CDR3 was defined according to IMGT conventions as running from the conserved cysteine to phenylalanine. Clonality was calculated as 1 minus Shannon entropy normalized by log2 of the number of productive unique TCRs. Scalp TCRbeta sequences were cross-referenced with sorted blood CD4 and CD8 repertoires so that the CD4 or CD8 identity of scalp clones could be inferred. TCRdb provides this immuneACCESS table in a form limited to in-frame rearrangements. Some clones are lacking; in checked studies, under half of them reflect an unresolved V gene, and why the rest are absent is not known. D and trimming come from the DNA, and the V and J calls and clone size come from that table. This sample holds approximately 90,000 clones; about two thirds were observed only once. Of the sample, approximately 15% is held by the ten largest clones.

Taken from cysteine to phenylalanine, the CDR3 has 14 residues. Only the CDR3 DNA stays, 42 bases, in frame from base 1. The germline V gene supplies CDR1 SGHAT and CDR2 FQNNGV. The germline V end is reduced by 4 bases and the J end by 7 bases; junction bases left unmatched: 8. With respect to this clone: Its cognate antigen has yet to be identified. Qualities for individual bases were not recorded, and no much larger clone is one base off.

This specimen's treatment or condition label, per the study, means: oral pan-JAK inhibitor, 5-10 mg twice daily. From alopecia areata patients, peripheral blood was collected along with lesional scalp punch biopsies. PBMCs were separated by density centrifugation and stained for CD3, CD4 and CD8, after which CD4+ and CD8+ T cells were sorted on a FACSAria. The source is a human donor with alopecia areata. This sample comprised CD8+ T cells sorted from blood, obtained at roughly week 45, from a patient treated with tofacitinib. The chain employs TRBV11-2 and TRBJ1-1; 8 bases in the middle match TRBD1. The CDR3 is CASSSQGADGEAFF. The DNA sequence is given as TGTGCCAGCAGCTCCCAGGGGGCGGACGGTGAAGCTTTCTTT.